This TCR beta chain was captured by sequencing in a study of early T cells in non-severe SARS-CoV-2 infection. TCRdb redid the calling of the 5' RACE reads with MiXCR, one entry per CDR3 protein. The data hold about 45,000 distinct CDR3 sequences, with 9% to 15% observed a single time. Trimming pared 5 bases from V and 0 bases from J, leaving 16 bases between. The CDR3 loop spans 16 amino acids. Germline CDR1 SEHNR, CDR2 FQNEAQ (reference sequence). The TCR sequence derives from an adult who was a healthcare worker with PCR-confirmed SARS-CoV-2 infection or an uninfected control (not recorded which). The V call is TRBV7-9, the J call TRBJ1-2; tentatively, D is TRBD1 (6 bases). Sequencing was carried out using whole blood. The CDR3 protein is CASSARTVSTNYGYTF. The CDR3 nucleotides are TGTGCCAGCAGCGCCCGGACAGTATCAACTAACTATGGCTACACCTTC.